This paragraph reports one TCR beta chain. What it binds is not known. The PCR employed 60 Vbeta primers together with 13 Jbeta primers. TCRdb's table, derived via immunoSEQ multiplex PCR, lists solely in-frame clones and lacks some. The table includes roughly 160,000 clones, around four fifths detected once. The data were obtained in a study of cytomegalovirus exposure and HLA in healthy donors. The study's findings and limits: In a later analysis, V- and J-gene trimming of beta chains associated with a DCLRE1C missense variant, replicated independently.

The TCR sequence derives from a man aged 25-40 years in good health and CMV-seronegative. Source material: PBMCs.

CDR3 region: CASSQGQFNEKLFF. The CDR3 DNA reads as TGCGCCAGCAGCCAAGGACAGTTTAATGAAAAACTGTTTTTT. The J gene is TRBJ1-4, the V gene TRBV4-3; possible D gene TRBD1, 5 bases. Trimming removed 1 base at V and 4 bases at J, with 7 bases between. Germline lookup yields CDR1 LGHNA and CDR2 YSLEER. CDR3 length equals 14 residues.